The rows below give T cell receptor beta chains drawn from one sample of a study of T cell repertoires in cytomegalovirus infection. TCRdb re-called the reads with MiXCR, one entry per CDR3 protein. The sample holds 200,000 or so distinct CDR3 sequences; under 25% are singletons and the top ten take around 3.1%. Material for sequencing was PBMCs. These TCRs come from a human donor in good health (CMV status not recorded). Some clones in this sample may be carry-over from other donors' samples. Both conserved end residues are part of each CDR3. D genes are given only for firm matches. Rows give clone size only sometimes, using once, few, many, or a class for an expanded clone.

J,size,V,D,CDR3,DNA
TRBJ2-1,.,TRBV5-6,.,CASSSGTLGEQFF,TGTGCCAGCAGCTCCGGGACTCTTGGTGAGCAGTTCTTC
TRBJ2-3,.,TRBV24-1,.,CATSDTGTPFTDTQYF,TGTGCCACCAGTGACACCGGGACACCGTTCACAGATACGCAGTATTTT
TRBJ2-7,few,TRBV12-3/TRBV12-4,.,CASSFPPSYEQYF,TGTGCCAGCAGTTTCCCTCCCAGCTACGAGCAGTACTTC
TRBJ2-5,many,TRBV11-1,.,CASSFRRQETQYF,TGTGCCAGCAGCTTCAGGCGCCAAGAGACCCAGTACTTC
TRBJ2-6,.,TRBV7-9,TRBD1,CASSLPTRGQGLSGANVLTF,TGTGCCAGCAGCTTACCCACCCGGGGACAGGGCCTCTCTGGGGCCAACGTCCTGACTTTC
TRBJ2-1,.,TRBV28,.,CASSFGRREDYNEQFF,TGTGCCAGCAGTTTCGGCCGCAGGGAAGACTACAATGAGCAGTTCTTC
TRBJ2-7,.,TRBV19,.,CASSAVQGSEQYF,TGTGCCAGTAGTGCGGTTCAGGGCTCCGAGCAGTACTTC
TRBJ2-3,.,TRBV29-1,TRBD1,CSVDPLDRGPDTQYF,TGCAGCGTCGATCCTCTGGACAGGGGGCCGGATACGCAGTATTTT
TRBJ2-2,.,TRBV2,.,CASSGQVTGELFF,TGTGCCAGCAGTGGACAGGTCACCGGGGAGCTGTTTTTT
TRBJ2-1,.,TRBV7-2,TRBD2,CASSLNNLGLAGGYNEQFF,TGTGCCAGCAGCCTGAATAACCTGGGATTAGCGGGAGGATACAATGAGCAGTTCTTC
TRBJ2-7,few,TRBV12-3/TRBV12-4,TRBD1,CASSLAGTGVHEQYF,TGTGCCAGCAGTTTAGCCGGGACAGGGGTCCACGAGCAGTACTTC
TRBJ2-3,few,TRBV7-6,TRBD2,CASSPSGGATDTQYF,TGTGCCAGCAGCCCAAGCGGGGGGGCGACAGATACGCAGTATTTT
TRBJ2-1,.,TRBV29-1,.,CSVEGSSRGEQFF,TGCAGCGTTGAAGGATCCTCGCGAGGTGAGCAGTTCTTC
TRBJ1-2,few,TRBV5-1,TRBD1,CASSLEGADGYTF,TGCGCCAGCAGCTTGGAGGGGGCAGATGGCTACACCTTC
TRBJ1-2,.,TRBV10-2,.,CASSEPGQTHGYTF,TGCGCCAGCAGTGAACCGGGACAAACCCATGGCTACACCTTC
TRBJ2-5,.,TRBV7-7,TRBD2,CASSSSGTTQETQYF,TGTGCTAGCAGCTCTAGCGGGACAACCCAAGAGACCCAGTACTTC
TRBJ2-3,.,TRBV2,TRBD1,CASSPGQGGTDTQYF,TGTGCCAGCAGCCCAGGACAGGGGGGCACAGATACGCAGTATTTT
TRBJ2-1,few,TRBV7-2,TRBD1,CASSLDRGQGCNEQFF,TGTGCCAGCAGCTTAGACAGGGGGCAGGGGTGCAATGAGCAGTTCTTC
TRBJ2-7,.,TRBV7-9,.,CASSPDAYEQYF,TGTGCCAGCAGCCCTGACGCGTACGAGCAGTACTTC
TRBJ2-1,.,TRBV4-2,.,CASSQGARTVINEQFF,TGTGCCAGCAGCCAAGGCGCTAGAACTGTGATCAATGAGCAGTTCTTC
TRBJ2-3,many,TRBV12-3/TRBV12-4,.,CASSFEANTDTQYF,TGTGCCAGCAGCTTTGAGGCCAACACAGATACGCAGTATTTT
TRBJ2-7,few,TRBV29-1,TRBD1,CSVATGGSYEQYF,TGCAGCGTCGCAACAGGGGGATCGTACGAGCAGTACTTC
TRBJ2-3,.,TRBV29-1,TRBD2,CSVGLASDTQYF,TGCAGCGTTGGACTAGCGAGTGATACGCAGTATTTT
TRBJ2-3,many,TRBV7-2,.,CASSAVRRSTDTQYF,TGTGCCAGCAGCGCGGTGCGACGAAGCACAGATACGCAGTATTTT
TRBJ1-6,.,TRBV7-2,.,CASSLWDNNSPLHF,TGTGCCAGCAGCTTGTGGGATAATAATTCACCCCTCCACTTT
TRBJ1-5,.,TRBV15,TRBD1,CATSADRASNQPQHF,TGTGCCACCAGCGCGGACAGGGCTAGCAATCAGCCCCAGCATTTT
TRBJ2-5,.,TRBV7-6,.,CASSLREAQETQYF,TGTGCCAGCAGCTTAAGAGAGGCCCAAGAGACCCAGTACTTC
TRBJ2-1,few,TRBV6-2/TRBV6-3,TRBD2,CASSRLAGARSSYNEQFF,TGTGCCAGCAGTCGACTAGCGGGAGCCCGGAGCTCCTACAATGAGCAGTTCTTC
TRBJ1-2,.,TRBV6-2/TRBV6-3,.,CASRTAGHYGYTF,TGTGCCAGCAGGACAGCAGGGCACTATGGCTACACCTTC
TRBJ1-1,.,TRBV15,.,CATSRPEAGTEALF,TGTGCCACCAGCAGACCGGAGGCGGGCACTGAAGCTCTCTTT
TRBJ1-6,.,TRBV12-5,.,CASGPGGTLSSPLHF,TGTGCTAGTGGTCCCGGAGGGACCTTGAGTTCACCCCTCCACTTT